This T cell receptor (beta chain) stems from a study of blood T cell repertoires in COVID-19. Study in general: COVID-19 samples from acute and convalescent phases originated in the United States, Italy and Spain.

Authors' processing steps: Reference gene primer amplification gave estimated nucleated cell counts. TCRdb keeps only in-frame clones here, not all; method: immunoSEQ multiplex PCR. From that table come the V and J calls and clone size; the DNA was used to work out D and trimming. The sample records 75,000 to 90,000 clones, over 70% being singletons. Germline assignment: CDR1 SGHVS and CDR2 FNYEAQ. The CDR3 length is 11 residues. Trimming shortened V by 6 bases and J by 2 bases, and 4 bases separated the two germline ends. Specimen: peripheral blood. This clonotype was sampled from a middle-aged woman with active or convalescent COVID-19. The chain links TRBV7-6 to TRBJ2-5, with no clear D. In nucleotides, the CDR3 is TGTGCCAGCAGTTATCAAGAGACCCAGTACTTC. This sequence encodes CASSYQETQYF.